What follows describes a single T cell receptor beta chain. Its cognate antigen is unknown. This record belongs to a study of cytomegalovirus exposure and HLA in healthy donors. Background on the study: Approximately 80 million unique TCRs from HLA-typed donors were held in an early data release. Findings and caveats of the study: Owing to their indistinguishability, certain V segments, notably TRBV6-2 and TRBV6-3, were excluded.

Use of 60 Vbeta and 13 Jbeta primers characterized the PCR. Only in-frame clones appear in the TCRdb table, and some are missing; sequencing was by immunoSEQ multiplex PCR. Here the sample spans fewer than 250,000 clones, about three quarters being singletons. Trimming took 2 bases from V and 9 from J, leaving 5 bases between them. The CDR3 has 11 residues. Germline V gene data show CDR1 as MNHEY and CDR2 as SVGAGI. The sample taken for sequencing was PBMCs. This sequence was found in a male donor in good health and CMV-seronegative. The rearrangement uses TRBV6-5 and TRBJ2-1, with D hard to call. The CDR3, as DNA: TGTGCCAGCAGTTACCGTCGTGAGCAGTTCTTC. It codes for CASSYRREQFF.